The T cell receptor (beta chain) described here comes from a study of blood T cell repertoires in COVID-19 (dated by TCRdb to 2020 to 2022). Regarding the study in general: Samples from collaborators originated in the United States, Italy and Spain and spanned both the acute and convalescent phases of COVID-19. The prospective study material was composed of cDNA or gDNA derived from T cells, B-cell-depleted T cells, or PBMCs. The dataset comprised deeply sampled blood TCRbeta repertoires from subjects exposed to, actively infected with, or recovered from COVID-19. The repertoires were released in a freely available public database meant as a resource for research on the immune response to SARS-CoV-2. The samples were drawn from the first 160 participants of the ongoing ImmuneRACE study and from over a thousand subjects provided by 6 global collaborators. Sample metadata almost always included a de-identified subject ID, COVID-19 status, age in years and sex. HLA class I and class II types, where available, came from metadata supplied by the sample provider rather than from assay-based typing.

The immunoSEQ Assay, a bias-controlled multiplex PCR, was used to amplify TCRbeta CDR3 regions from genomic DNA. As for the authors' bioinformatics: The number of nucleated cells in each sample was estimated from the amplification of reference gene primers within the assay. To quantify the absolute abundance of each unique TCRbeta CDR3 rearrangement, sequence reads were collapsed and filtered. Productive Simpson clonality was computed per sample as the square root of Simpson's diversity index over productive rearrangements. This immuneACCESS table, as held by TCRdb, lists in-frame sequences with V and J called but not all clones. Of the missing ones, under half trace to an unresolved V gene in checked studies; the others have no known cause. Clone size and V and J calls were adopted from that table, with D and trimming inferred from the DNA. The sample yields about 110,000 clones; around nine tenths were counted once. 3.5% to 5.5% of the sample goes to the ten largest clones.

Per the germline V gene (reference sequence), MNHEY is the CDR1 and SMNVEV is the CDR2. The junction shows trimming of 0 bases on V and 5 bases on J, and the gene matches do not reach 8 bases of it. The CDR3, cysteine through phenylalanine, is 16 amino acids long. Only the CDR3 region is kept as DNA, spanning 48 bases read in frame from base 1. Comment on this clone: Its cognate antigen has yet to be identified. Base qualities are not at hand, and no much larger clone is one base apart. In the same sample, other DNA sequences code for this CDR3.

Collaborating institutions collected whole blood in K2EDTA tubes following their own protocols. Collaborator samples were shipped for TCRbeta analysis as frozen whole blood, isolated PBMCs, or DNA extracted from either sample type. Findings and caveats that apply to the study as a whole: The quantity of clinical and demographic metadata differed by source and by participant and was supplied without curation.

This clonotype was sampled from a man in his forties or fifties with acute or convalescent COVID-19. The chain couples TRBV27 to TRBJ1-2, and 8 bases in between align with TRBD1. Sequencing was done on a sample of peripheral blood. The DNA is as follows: TGTGCCAGCAGTTTATCGAGCAGGACAGGGATATATGGCTACACCTTC. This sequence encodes CASSLSSRTGIYGYTF.